This T cell receptor (beta chain) was sequenced in a study of siplizumab effects on memory and regulatory T cells. Regarding the study as a whole: Alloreactive sequences that could be traced to unstimulated CD4+ memory cells showed a significant reduction under siplizumab. The apparent diversity of naive T cells exceeded that of memory cells, and naive T cells seemed to make a major contribution to the alloresponse.

V trimming: 6 bases; J trimming: 4 bases; junction bases outside the gene matches: 4. The CDR3 is made up of 13 amino acids. Germline V gene data show CDR1 as SGHRS and CDR2 as YFSETQ. As concerns this clone: As yet, its antigen is unknown.

The table came from immunoSEQ multiplex PCR; TCRdb's copy has only in-frame clones and leaves some out. The table shows around 87,000 clones, with 75% to 90% occurring only once. The rearrangement links TRBV5-1 to TRBJ2-7, with 10 bases aligning to TRBD2. The specimen sequenced was CD4+ T cells sorted from blood. The sequence was collected from a human donor in good health. The CDR3 coding sequence is TGCGCCAGCAAACTAGCGGGGATGTACGAGCAGTACTTC. This encodes CASKLAGMYEQYF.